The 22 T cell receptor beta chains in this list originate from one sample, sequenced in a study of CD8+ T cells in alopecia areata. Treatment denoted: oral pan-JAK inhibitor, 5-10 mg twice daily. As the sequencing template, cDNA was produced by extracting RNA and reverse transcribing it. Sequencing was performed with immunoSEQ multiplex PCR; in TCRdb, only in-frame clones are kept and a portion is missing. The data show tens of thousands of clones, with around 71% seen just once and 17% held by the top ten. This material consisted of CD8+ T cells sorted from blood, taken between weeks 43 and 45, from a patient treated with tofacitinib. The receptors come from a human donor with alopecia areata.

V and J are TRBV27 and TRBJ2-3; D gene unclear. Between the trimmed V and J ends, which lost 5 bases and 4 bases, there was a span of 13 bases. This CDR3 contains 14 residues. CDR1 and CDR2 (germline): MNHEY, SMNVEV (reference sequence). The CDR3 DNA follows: TGTGCCAGCAGTGAGGAGATCTGGGCAGATACGCAGTATTTT. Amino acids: CASSEEIWADTQYF.

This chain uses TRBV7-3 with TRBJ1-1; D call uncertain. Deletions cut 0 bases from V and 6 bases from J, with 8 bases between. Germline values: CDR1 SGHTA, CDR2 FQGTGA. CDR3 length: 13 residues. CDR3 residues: CASSLTGVSEAFF. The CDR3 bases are TGTGCCAGCAGCTTAACTGGAGTGTCTGAAGCTTTCTTT.

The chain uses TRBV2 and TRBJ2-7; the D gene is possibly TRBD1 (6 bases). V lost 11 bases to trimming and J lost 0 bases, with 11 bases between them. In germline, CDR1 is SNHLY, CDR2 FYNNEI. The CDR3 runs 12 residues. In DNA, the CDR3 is TGTGCCGCCCGGGACACCTCCTACGAGCAGTACTTC. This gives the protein CAARDTSYEQYF.

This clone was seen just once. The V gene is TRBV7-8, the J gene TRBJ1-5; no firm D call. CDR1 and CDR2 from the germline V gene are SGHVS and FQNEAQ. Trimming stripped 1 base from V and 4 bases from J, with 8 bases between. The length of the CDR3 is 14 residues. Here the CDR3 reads CASSLEPSNQPQHF. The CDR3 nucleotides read TGTGCCAGCAGCTTAGAACCCAGTAATCAGCCCCAGCATTTT.

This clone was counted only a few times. The DNA for the CDR3 is TGTGCCTGGAGTGGGGCCGATCAAAGGACCTTC. Protein sequence: CAWSGADQRTF. The chain is built from TRBV30 and TRBJ1-2, with unresolved D. Germline values: CDR1 GTSNPN, CDR2 SVGIG (reference sequence). The CDR3 sequence is 11 residues long. With 1 base removed from V and 14 bases from J, the gap between germline ends came to 14 bases.

CDR3 DNA: TGTGCCAGCAGCTTAGGCCGGACACCCTATCAGCCCCAGCATTTT. Amino acids: CASSLGRTPYQPQHF. V usage is TRBV7-2 and J usage is TRBJ1-5; perhaps TRBD1 as D (5 bases). The CDR3 length is 15 residues. V lost 1 base and J 5 bases, leaving 12 bases between the germline ends. The germline V gene encodes CDR1 SGHTA and CDR2 FQGNSA.

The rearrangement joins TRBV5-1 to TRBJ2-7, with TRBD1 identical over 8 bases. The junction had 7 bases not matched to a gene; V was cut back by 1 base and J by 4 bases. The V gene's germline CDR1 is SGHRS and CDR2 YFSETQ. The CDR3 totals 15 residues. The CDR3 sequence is CASSLPDRGGYEQYF. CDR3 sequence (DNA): TGCGCCAGCAGCTTGCCCGACAGGGGTGGATACGAGCAGTACTTC.

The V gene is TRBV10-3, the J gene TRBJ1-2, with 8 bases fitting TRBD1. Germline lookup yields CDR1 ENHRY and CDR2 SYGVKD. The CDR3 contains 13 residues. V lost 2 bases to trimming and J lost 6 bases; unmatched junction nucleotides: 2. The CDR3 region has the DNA TGTGCCATCAGTGAGAAGACAGGGGATGGCTACACCTTC. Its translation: CAISEKTGDGYTF.

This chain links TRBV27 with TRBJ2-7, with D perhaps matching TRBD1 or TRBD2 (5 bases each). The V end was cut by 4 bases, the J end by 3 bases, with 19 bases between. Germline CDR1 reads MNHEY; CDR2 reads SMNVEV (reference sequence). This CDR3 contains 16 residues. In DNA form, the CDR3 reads TGTGCCAGCAGTTCTACCCCCGGGGCCCTCGTCTACGAGCAGTACTTC. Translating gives CASSSTPGALVYEQYF.

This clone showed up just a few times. CDR3 loop: CASITGLYEQYF. CDR3 DNA: TGTGCCAGCATCACAGGCCTATACGAGCAGTACTTC. The chain joins TRBV2 to TRBJ2-7; D is perhaps TRBD1 (5 bases). V lost 7 bases to trimming and J lost 4 bases, with 11 bases between them. The CDR3 is 12 amino acids. Germline V gives CDR1 SNHLY, CDR2 FYNNEI. Combining the CDR3 with reference TRBV2 and TRBJ2-7 gives the whole variable domain EPEVTQTPSHQVTQMGQEVILRCVPISNHLYFYWYRQILGQKVEFLVSFYNNEISEKSEIFDDQFSVERPDGSNFTLKIRSTKLEDSAMYFCASITGLYEQYFGPGTRLTVT.

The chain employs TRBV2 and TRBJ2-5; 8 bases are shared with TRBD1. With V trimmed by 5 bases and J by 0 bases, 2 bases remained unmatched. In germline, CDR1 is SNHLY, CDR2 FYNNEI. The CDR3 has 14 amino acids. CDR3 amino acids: CASSLQGDQETQYF. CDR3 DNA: TGTGCCAGCAGTTTACAGGGGGACCAAGAGACCCAGTACTTC.

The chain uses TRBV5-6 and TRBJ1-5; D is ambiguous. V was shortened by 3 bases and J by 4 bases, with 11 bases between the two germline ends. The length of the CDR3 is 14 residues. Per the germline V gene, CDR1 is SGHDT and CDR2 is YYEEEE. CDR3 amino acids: CASSSADLNQPQHF. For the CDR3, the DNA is TGTGCCAGCAGCTCGGCGGACCTAAATCAGCCCCAGCATTTT.

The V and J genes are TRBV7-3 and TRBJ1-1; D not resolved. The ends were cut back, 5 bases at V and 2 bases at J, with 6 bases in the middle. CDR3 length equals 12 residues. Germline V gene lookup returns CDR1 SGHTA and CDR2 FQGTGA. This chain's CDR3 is CASSPSNTEAFF. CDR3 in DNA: TGTGCCAGCAGCCCCTCAAACACTGAAGCTTTCTTT.

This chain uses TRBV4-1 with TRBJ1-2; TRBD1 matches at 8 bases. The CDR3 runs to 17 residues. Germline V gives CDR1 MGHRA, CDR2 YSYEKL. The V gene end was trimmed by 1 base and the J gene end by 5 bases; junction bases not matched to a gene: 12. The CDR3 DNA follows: TGCGCCAGCAGCCAAGCATTCCGGGACAGGACTACTTATGGCTACACCTTC. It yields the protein CASSQAFRDRTTYGYTF.

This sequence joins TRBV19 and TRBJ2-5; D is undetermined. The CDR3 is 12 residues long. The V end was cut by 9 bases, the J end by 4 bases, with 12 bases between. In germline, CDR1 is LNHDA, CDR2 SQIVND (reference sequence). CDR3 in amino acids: CASPLVTETQYF. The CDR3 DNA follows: TGTGCCAGCCCTTTGGTGACAGAGACCCAGTACTTC.

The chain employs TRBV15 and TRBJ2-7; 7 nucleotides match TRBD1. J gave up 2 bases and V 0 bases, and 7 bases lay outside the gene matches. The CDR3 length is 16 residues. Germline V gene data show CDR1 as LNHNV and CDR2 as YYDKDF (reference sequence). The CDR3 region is CATSRDRGTATYEQYF. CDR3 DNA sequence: TGTGCCACCAGCAGAGATAGGGGGACAGCTACCTACGAGCAGTACTTC.

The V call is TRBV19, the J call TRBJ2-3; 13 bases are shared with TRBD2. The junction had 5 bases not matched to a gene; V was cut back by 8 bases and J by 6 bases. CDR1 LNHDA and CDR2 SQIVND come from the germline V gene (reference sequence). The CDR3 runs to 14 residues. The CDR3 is CASRTSGGPDTQYF. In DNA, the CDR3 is TGTGCCAGTCGGACTAGCGGGGGACCCGATACGCAGTATTTT.

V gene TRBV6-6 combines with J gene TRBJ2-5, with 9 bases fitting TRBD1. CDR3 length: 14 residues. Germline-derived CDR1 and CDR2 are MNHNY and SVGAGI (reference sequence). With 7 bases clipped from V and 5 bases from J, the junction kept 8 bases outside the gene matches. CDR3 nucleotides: TGTGCCAGCAACACGGGAGACAGGGGGGAGACCCAGTACTTC. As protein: CASNTGDRGETQYF.

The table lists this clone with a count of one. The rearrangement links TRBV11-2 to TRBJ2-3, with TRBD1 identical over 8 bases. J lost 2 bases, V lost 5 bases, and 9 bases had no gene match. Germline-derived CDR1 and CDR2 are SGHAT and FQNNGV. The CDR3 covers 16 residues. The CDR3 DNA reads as TGTGCCAGCAGCCAGCCAGGGGGCTTAGTCACAGATACGCAGTATTTT. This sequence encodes CASSQPGGLVTDTQYF.

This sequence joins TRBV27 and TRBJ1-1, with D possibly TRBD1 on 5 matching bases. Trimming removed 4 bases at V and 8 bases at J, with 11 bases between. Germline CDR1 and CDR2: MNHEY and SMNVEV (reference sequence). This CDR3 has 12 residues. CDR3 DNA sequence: TGTGCCAGCAGTTCCACGACAGACGAAGCTTTCTTT. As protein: CASSSTTDEAFF.

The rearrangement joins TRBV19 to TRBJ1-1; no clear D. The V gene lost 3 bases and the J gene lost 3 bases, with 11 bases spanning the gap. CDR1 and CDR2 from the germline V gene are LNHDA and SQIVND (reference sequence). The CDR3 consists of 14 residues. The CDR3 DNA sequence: TGTGCCAGTAGTATTCTAAGTGGGGACACTGAAGCTTTCTTT. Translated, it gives CASSILSGDTEAFF. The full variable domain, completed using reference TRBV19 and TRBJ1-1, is DGGITQSPKYLFRKEGQNVTLSCEQNLNHDAMYWYRQDPGQGLRLIYYSQIVNDFQKGDIAEGYSVSREKKESFPLTVTSAQKNPTAFYLCASSILSGDTEAFFGQGTRLTVV.

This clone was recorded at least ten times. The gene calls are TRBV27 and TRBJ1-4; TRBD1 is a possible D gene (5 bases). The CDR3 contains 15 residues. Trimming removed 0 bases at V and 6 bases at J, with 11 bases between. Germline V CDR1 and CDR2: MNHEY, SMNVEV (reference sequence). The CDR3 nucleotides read TGTGCCAGCAGTTTATCCTCAGGGATTTATGAAAAACTGTTTTTT. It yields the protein CASSLSSGIYEKLFF.